These T cell receptor beta chains were read from a single sample in a study of shared clonotypes between healthy human individuals. Profiling relied on immunoSEQ multiplex PCR, and the TCRdb table lists in-frame clones only, not all of them. This sample has around 450,000 clones, with roughly three quarters found just once. The sequenced material came from PBMCs. Receptors originate from a woman aged 35 to 49 in good health. Some clones in this sample may be carry-over from other donors' samples. CDR3s include the opening cysteine and the closing phenylalanine or tryptophan. The D gene is left open where the match is weak. Some rows have no size entry. The others give once, few or many, or a class for an expanded clone.

D gene	J gene	V gene	clone size	CDR3 protein	CDR3 DNA
.	TRBJ2-5	TRBV7-3	.	CASSFGREETQYF	TGTGCCAGCAGCTTCGGCAGGGAGGAGACCCAGTACTTC
.	TRBJ1-2	TRBV10-3	.	CAISDAGEWYGYTF	TGTGCCATCAGTGATGCAGGGGAGTGGTATGGCTACACCTTC
TRBD1	TRBJ1-2	TRBV19	.	CASSPTAGGVGYTF	TGTGCCAGTAGTCCTACCGCAGGGGGCGTTGGCTACACCTTC
TRBD1	TRBJ2-3	TRBV6-1	.	CASSTGQGADTQYF	TGTGCCAGCAGCACGGGACAGGGGGCGGATACGCAGTATTTT
TRBD1	TRBJ1-2	TRBV5-1	.	CASSPMGQPNYGYTF	TGCGCCAGCAGCCCGATGGGACAGCCTAACTATGGCTACACCTTC
.	TRBJ2-3	TRBV7-6	.	CASSLGHATDTQYF	TGTGCCAGCAGCTTAGGGCATGCCACAGATACGCAGTATTTT
TRBD1	TRBJ1-4	TRBV25-1	few	CASRTGPGEKLFF	TGTGCCAGCAGGACAGGGCCGGGTGAAAAACTGTTTTTT
.	TRBJ2-7	TRBV27	.	CASSLGAAGVGYEQYF	TGTGCCAGCAGTTTAGGGGCCGCAGGGGTAGGGTACGAGCAGTACTTC
TRBD1	TRBJ2-1	TRBV5-1	.	CASSKDTGDTGQFF	TGCGCCAGCAGCAAAGATACAGGGGACACGGGGCAGTTCTTC
TRBD1	TRBJ1-2	TRBV6-6	.	CASSYLGTASGYGYTF	TGTGCCAGCAGTTACCTTGGGACAGCCTCTGGCTATGGCTACACCTTC
.	TRBJ1-5	TRBV9	.	CASSAEGGWGNQPQHF	TGTGCCAGCAGCGCCGAGGGTGGTTGGGGCAATCAGCCCCAGCATTTT
.	TRBJ2-3	TRBV15	many	CATRNTYDTDTQYF	TGTGCCACCAGAAATACCTACGACACAGATACGCAGTATTTT
TRBD2	TRBJ2-1	TRBV5-1	.	CASSTGLVGNEQFF	TGCGCCAGCAGCACAGGACTAGTCGGTAATGAGCAGTTCTTC
TRBD1	TRBJ2-2	TRBV27	.	CASRGTVTGELFF	TGTGCCAGCAGAGGGACAGTCACCGGGGAGCTGTTTTTT
.	TRBJ2-5	TRBV19	few	CASSIGDSETQYF	TGTGCCAGTAGTATTGGGGATTCAGAGACCCAGTACTTC
TRBD1	TRBJ2-5	TRBV5-1	once	CASRGTGRGETQYF	TGCGCCAGCAGAGGGACAGGGAGAGGGGAGACCCAGTACTTC
.	TRBJ1-4	TRBV11-2	once	CASSLGRSGSLLGKPFF	TGTGCCAGCAGCTTAGGCCGTTCTGGGTCGCTTTTGGGGAAACCGTTTTTT
.	TRBJ2-1	TRBV5-1	.	CASSLAEGLGGGEQFF	TGCGCCAGCAGCTTGGCCGAGGGGCTGGGCGGCGGTGAGCAGTTCTTC
.	TRBJ2-7	TRBV6-6	.	CASSYPGARSYEQYF	TGTGCCAGCAGTTATCCCGGGGCCCGCTCCTACGAGCAGTACTTC
.	TRBJ2-3	TRBV5-1	.	CASSLVGGHTDTQYF	TGCGCCAGCAGCTTGGTTGGGGGGCACACAGATACGCAGTATTTT
.	TRBJ1-5	TRBV5-1	once	CASSLLGGNQPQHF	TGCGCCAGCAGCTTGCTAGGAGGCAATCAGCCCCAGCATTTT
TRBD1	TRBJ2-7	TRBV7-2	.	CASSLAGTGSGYEQYF	TGTGCCAGCAGCTTAGCGGGGACAGGATCGGGCTACGAGCAGTACTTC
.	TRBJ1-5	TRBV6-6	few	CASSSTTDQPQHF	TGTGCCAGCAGTTCCACGACGGATCAGCCCCAGCATTTT
TRBD1	TRBJ2-7	TRBV7-6	.	CASSPQDSYRGLGEQYF	TGTGCCAGCAGCCCCCAGGATAGCTACAGGGGGCTGGGGGAGCAGTACTTC
.	TRBJ2-3	TRBV5-6	.	CASSLGGNKDTQYF	TGTGCCAGCAGCTTGGGCGGTAATAAGGATACGCAGTATTTT
TRBD1	TRBJ2-7	TRBV5-1	.	CASSLGQGFSYEQYF	TGCGCCAGCAGCTTGGGACAGGGGTTCTCCTACGAGCAGTACTTC
.	TRBJ2-1	TRBV5-4	.	CASSFRDNEQFF	TGTGCCAGCAGCTTTAGGGACAATGAGCAGTTCTTC
.	TRBJ1-1	TRBV28	few	CASRSGNTEAFF	TGTGCCAGCAGAAGTGGGAACACTGAAGCTTTCTTT
TRBD2	TRBJ2-7	TRBV2	medium-sized	CASKGLAVTDSYEQYF	TGTGCCAGTAAGGGACTAGCGGTAACTGACTCCTACGAGCAGTACTTC
.	TRBJ2-3	TRBV25-1	.	CASSYSTPDTQYF	TGTGCCAGCAGTTATTCCACTCCAGATACGCAGTATTTT
TRBD1	TRBJ2-7	TRBV9	many	CASSVGGQSYEQYF	TGTGCCAGCAGCGTAGGGGGACAGTCCTACGAGCAGTACTTC
.	TRBJ1-2	TRBV30	few	CAWSVRSQARDGYTF	TGTGCCTGGAGTGTACGATCCCAGGCTCGGGATGGCTACACCTTC
.	TRBJ1-2	TRBV21-1	.	CASSKTTPSGGWAEGYTF	TGTGCCAGCAGCAAAACCACCCCCTCGGGCGGATGGGCAGAGGGCTACACCTTC